This T cell receptor (beta chain) was found in a study of shared clonotypes between healthy human individuals. TCRdb's table, derived via immunoSEQ multiplex PCR, lists solely in-frame clones and lacks some. The sample lists some 2.1 million clones; about 93% were seen once. Germline CDR1 reads MNHNY; CDR2 reads SVGAGI (reference sequence). CDR3 size: 16 residues. Trimming at V came to 0 bases and at J to 5 bases, leaving 7 bases not matched to a gene. Of note for this clone: Other DNA sequences within the sample encode an identical CDR3.

Naive CD8 isolation took CD45RO-negative cells positively selected for CCR7 and excluded terminally differentiated effector memory CD45RA+ cells. Healthy HIV-negative adults with no recent acute infections or vaccinations were recruited as donors. The TCR sequence derives from a man aged 18 to 29 in good health. Some clones in this sample may be carry-over from other donors' samples. Source material: naive CD8+ T cells from PBMCs. The V gene is TRBV6-6, the J gene TRBJ2-1; TRBD2 aligns across 7 bases. CDR3 coding DNA: TGTGCCAGCAGTTACTCGAGGGCTAGCGGAGACAATGAGCAGTTCTTC. It is translated as CASSYSRASGDNEQFF.